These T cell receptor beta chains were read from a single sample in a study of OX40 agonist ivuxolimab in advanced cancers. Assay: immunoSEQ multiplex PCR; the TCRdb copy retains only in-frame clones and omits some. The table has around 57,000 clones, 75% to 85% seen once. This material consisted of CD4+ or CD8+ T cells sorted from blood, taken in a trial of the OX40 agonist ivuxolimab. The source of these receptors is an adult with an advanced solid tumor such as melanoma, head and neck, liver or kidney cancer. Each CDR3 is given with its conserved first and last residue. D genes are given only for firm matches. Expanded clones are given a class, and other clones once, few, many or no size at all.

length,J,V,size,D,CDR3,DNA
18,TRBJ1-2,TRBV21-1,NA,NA,CASSKERDRGARSYGYTF,TGTGCCAGCAGCAAAGAACGGGACAGGGGGGCGCGGAGCTATGGCTACACCTTC
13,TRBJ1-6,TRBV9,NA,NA,CASSVAASSPLHF,TGTGCCAGCAGCGTAGCTGCCTCTTCACCCCTCCACTTT
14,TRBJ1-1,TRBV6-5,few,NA,CASSRPGQVPEAFF,TGTGCCAGCAGTAGACCGGGACAAGTCCCTGAAGCTTTCTTT
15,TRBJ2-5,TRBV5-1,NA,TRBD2,CASSSGLAGQETQYF,TGCGCCAGCAGCTCTGGACTAGCGGGACAAGAGACCCAGTACTTC
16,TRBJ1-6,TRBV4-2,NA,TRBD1,CASSQDPGTGNSPLHF,TGTGCCAGCAGCCAAGATCCCGGGACAGGCAATTCACCCCTCCACTTT
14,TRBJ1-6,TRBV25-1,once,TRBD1,CASSTGAGGSPLHF,TGTGCCAGCAGCACGGGGGCAGGGGGTTCACCCCTCCACTTT
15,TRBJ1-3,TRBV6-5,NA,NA,CASSYEAQSGNTIYF,TGTGCCAGCAGTTACGAGGCCCAGAGTGGAAACACCATATATTTT
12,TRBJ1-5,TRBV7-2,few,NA,CASSLAGQPQHF,TGTGCCAGCAGCTTAGCGGGACAGCCCCAGCATTTT
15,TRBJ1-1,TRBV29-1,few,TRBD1,CSVRGPGTGNTEAFF,TGCAGCGTCAGAGGTCCCGGGACAGGGAACACTGAAGCTTTCTTT
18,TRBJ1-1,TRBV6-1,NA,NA,CAISEAQGAGSMNTEAFF,TGTGCCATCAGTGAGGCCCAGGGAGCTGGAAGCATGAACACTGAAGCTTTCTTT
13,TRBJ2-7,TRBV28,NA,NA,CASSLDGEREQYF,TGTGCCAGCAGTTTAGACGGAGAGCGCGAGCAGTACTTC
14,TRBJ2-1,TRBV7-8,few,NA,CASSTKASYNEQFF,TGTGCCAGCAGCACGAAAGCGTCCTACAATGAGCAGTTCTTC
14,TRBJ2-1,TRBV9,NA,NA,CASSPSVRIYEQFF,TGTGCCAGCAGCCCAAGCGTCCGTATCTATGAGCAGTTCTTC
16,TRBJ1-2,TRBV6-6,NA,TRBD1,CASSPGTGGLWYGYTF,TGTGCCAGCAGTCCCGGGACAGGGGGCTTATGGTATGGCTACACCTTC
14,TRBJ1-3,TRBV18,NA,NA,CASSIDSVGNTIYF,TGTGCCAGCTCAATTGATTCGGTCGGAAACACCATATATTTT
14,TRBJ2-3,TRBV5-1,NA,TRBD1,CASSPDRGRDTQYF,TGCGCCAGCAGCCCTGACAGGGGGCGAGATACGCAGTATTTT
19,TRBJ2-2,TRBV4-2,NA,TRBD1,CASSQDEASHRGRTGELFF,TGTGCCAGCAGCCAAGATGAGGCTTCTCACAGGGGGAGAACCGGGGAGCTGTTTTTT
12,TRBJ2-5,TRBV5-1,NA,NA,CASSLAPETQYF,TGCGCCAGCAGCTTGGCGCCGGAGACCCAGTACTTC
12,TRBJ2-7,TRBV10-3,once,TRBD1,CAISERQGDQYF,TGTGCCATCAGCGAAAGACAGGGCGACCAGTACTTC
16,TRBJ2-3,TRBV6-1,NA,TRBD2,CASSEVPGRSTDTQYF,TGTGCCAGCAGTGAAGTCCCCGGGAGGAGCACAGATACGCAGTATTTT
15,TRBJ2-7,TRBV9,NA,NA,CASSVGLTGAGEQYF,TGTGCCAGCAGCGTAGGGTTGACTGGGGCGGGAGAGCAGTACTTC
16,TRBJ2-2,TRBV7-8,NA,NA,CASSLMFGGGTGELFF,TGTGCCAGCAGCTTAATGTTTGGGGGTGGTACCGGGGAGCTGTTTTTT
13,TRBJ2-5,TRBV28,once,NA,CASTRRSKETQYF,TGTGCCAGCACCCGACGGAGCAAAGAGACCCAGTACTTC
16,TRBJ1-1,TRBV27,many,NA,CASSPWTLADRTEAFF,TGTGCCAGCAGCCCCTGGACGTTGGCCGATCGGACTGAAGCTTTCTTT
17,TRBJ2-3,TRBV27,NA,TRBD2,CASSLSLLAGPTDTQYF,TGTGCCAGCAGTTTATCCCTTCTAGCGGGGCCCACAGATACGCAGTATTTT
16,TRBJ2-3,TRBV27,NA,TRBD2,CASSETGTSKFDTQYF,TGTGCCAGCAGTGAAACCGGGACTAGCAAATTCGATACGCAGTATTTT
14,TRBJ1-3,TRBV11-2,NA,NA,CASSLGVGGNTIYF,TGTGCCAGCAGCTTAGGGGTCGGCGGAAACACCATATATTTT
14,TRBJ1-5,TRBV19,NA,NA,CASSVNSGDQPQHF,TGTGCCAGTAGTGTGAACAGCGGGGATCAGCCCCAGCATTTT
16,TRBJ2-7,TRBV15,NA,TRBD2,CATSETRRGFGYEQYF,TGTGCCACCAGCGAAACACGGCGGGGGTTTGGCTACGAGCAGTACTTC
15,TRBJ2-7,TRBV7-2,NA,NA,CASSLDGRGSYEQYF,TGTGCCAGCAGCTTAGATGGCAGGGGATCCTACGAGCAGTACTTC
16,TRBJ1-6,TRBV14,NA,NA,CASSLQAGRYNSPLHF,TGTGCCAGCAGCCTACAGGCAGGGAGGTATAATTCACCCCTCCACTTT
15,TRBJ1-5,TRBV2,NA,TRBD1,CASSADRVRNQPQHF,TGTGCCAGCAGCGCTGACAGGGTGCGCAATCAGCCCCAGCATTTT
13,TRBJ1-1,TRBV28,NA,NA,CASSATGYGEAFF,TGTGCCAGCAGTGCAACAGGGTACGGTGAAGCTTTCTTT
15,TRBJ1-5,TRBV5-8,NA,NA,CASPPGRGSTQPQHF,TGTGCCAGCCCCCCCGGGAGGGGGTCGACTCAGCCCCAGCATTTT
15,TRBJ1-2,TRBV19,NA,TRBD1,CASSVPGQGPKGYTF,TGTGCCAGTAGTGTCCCGGGACAGGGCCCTAAGGGCTACACCTTC
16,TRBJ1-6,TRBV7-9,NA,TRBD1,CASSSPRTGANSPLHF,TGTGCCAGCAGCTCTCCCCGGACAGGGGCAAACTCACCCCTCCACTTT
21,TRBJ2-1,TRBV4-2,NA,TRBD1,CASSPYGFRWTGGPESNEQFF,TGTGCCAGCAGCCCCTACGGTTTCCGGTGGACAGGGGGGCCTGAAAGCAATGAGCAGTTCTTC
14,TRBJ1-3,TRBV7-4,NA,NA,CASSLGGSGNTIYF,TGTGCCAGCAGCTTAGGAGGATCTGGAAACACCATATATTTT
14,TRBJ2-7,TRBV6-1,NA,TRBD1,CASSPPGTGEEQYF,TGTGCCAGCAGTCCCCCCGGGACAGGGGAAGAGCAGTACTTC
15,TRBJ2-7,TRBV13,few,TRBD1,CASSLGPRGRNEQYF,TGTGCCAGCAGCTTAGGCCCGAGGGGGCGAAACGAGCAGTACTTC
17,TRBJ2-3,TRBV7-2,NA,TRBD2,CASSLAPGGGVQDTQYF,TGTGCCAGCAGCTTAGCGCCCGGGGGGGGCGTTCAAGATACGCAGTATTTT
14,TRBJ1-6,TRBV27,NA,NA,CASRIPGHNSPLHF,TGTGCCAGCAGGATCCCGGGACACAATTCACCCCTCCACTTT
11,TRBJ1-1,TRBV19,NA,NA,CASSTGTEAFF,TGTGCCAGTAGTACAGGCACTGAAGCTTTCTTT
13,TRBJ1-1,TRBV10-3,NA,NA,CAISGTGRIEAFF,TGTGCCATCAGTGGAACAGGGAGAATCGAAGCTTTCTTT
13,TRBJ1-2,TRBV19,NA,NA,CASSIIANYGYTF,TGTGCCAGTAGTATAATCGCTAACTATGGCTACACCTTC
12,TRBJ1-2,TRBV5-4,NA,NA,CASSLTGNGYTF,TGTGCCAGCAGCTTGACAGGGAATGGCTACACCTTC
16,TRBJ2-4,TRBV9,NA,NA,CASSPGHLGAGNIQYF,TGTGCCAGCAGCCCAGGACACTTAGGGGCGGGGAACATTCAGTACTTC
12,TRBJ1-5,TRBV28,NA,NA,CASSLSHPTQHF,TGTGCCAGCAGTTTAAGTCATCCAACACAGCATTTT